This TCR beta chain was recovered during a study of PD-L1 blockade in urothelial cancer. Study at large: Bladder-origin urothelial cancer in males covered about 85% of the roughly 29 patients. Blood samples contained a median about 130,000 T cells.

V lost 7 bases and J lost 0, with 9 bases in between. Germline CDR1 reads SQVTM; CDR2 reads ANQGSEA. The CDR3 covers 13 residues. Sequencing was performed with immunoSEQ multiplex PCR; in TCRdb, only in-frame clones are kept and a portion is missing. The profile covers about 82,000 clones, with roughly 90% appearing a single time and 7.5% to 10% taken by the ten largest. Patients suffered from locally advanced or metastatic urothelial carcinoma. The sequenced sample was PBMCs, obtained around atezolizumab (anti-PD-L1) treatment. The gene calls are TRBV29-1 and TRBJ2-2; D remains unclear. The receptor was derived from a man in his sixties with urothelial cancer. The CDR3 reads CSGASSNTGELFF. CDR3 coding DNA: TGCAGCGGGGCCTCATCGAACACCGGGGAGCTGTTTTTT.